Presented here are 10 T cell receptor beta chains from one specimen sequenced in a study of CD8 T cells in ankylosing spondylitis. TCRdb analysed the 5' RACE reads with MiXCR anew, one entry per CDR3 protein. The table includes about 90,000 distinct CDR3 sequences, under 30% detected once. Sequencing was performed on blood, either unsorted or a sorted T cell fraction (not recorded which). The receptors stem from a male donor with ankylosing spondylitis or in good health (not recorded which).

This clonotype was seen ten or more times. The V gene is TRBV7-2, the J gene TRBJ1-1; 7 bases agree with TRBD1. J gave up 4 bases and V 2 bases, and 1 base lay outside the gene matches. Germline V lookup: CDR1 SGHTA, CDR2 FQGNSA. This CDR3 spans 13 amino acids. The CDR3, as DNA: TGTGCCAGCAGCTTAACAGGGGCCACTGAAGCTTTCTTT. Translation: CASSLTGATEAFF. Together with reference TRBV7-2 and TRBJ1-1, the CDR3 gives the full variable domain: GAGVSQSPSNKVTEKGKDVELRCDPISGHTALYWYRQSLGQGLEFLIYFQGNSAPDKSGLPSDRFSAERTGGSVSTLTIQRTQQEDSAVYLCASSLTGATEAFFGQGTRLTVV.

This chain links TRBV11-1 with TRBJ2-7; perhaps TRBD2 as D (5 bases). Germline CDR1 is SGHAT and CDR2 is FQDESV (reference sequence). The ends were cut back, 4 bases at V and 1 base at J, with 14 bases in the middle. The CDR3 has 15 amino acids. CDR3 nucleotide sequence: TGTGCCAGCAGCTCAATCGGGGAGACATCCTACGAGCAGTACTTC. It translates to CASSSIGETSYEQYF.

The chain joins TRBV10-3 to TRBJ2-5; 8 bases match TRBD2. The CDR3 totals 14 residues. The germline V gene encodes CDR1 ENHRY and CDR2 SYGVKD. After removal of 3 bases from V and 7 bases from J, the junction contained 7 bases not matched to a gene. CDR3 sequence reads: CAISDIAGKGTQYF. The CDR3 DNA follows: TGTGCCATCAGTGATATAGCGGGGAAGGGGACCCAGTACTTC.

This clonotype turned up a few times. The chain employs TRBV20-1 and TRBJ1-2; the D is unclear. V lost 3 bases and J 3 bases, leaving 11 bases between the germline ends. The CDR3 contains 13 residues. CDR1 and CDR2 from the germline V gene are DFQATT and SNEGSKA (reference sequence). The CDR3 here is CSASSDHYYGYTF. In DNA, the CDR3 is TGCAGTGCTAGTTCAGATCACTACTATGGCTACACCTTC.

The table lists this clonotype with many counts. The chain uses TRBV11-1 and TRBJ1-1; D is ambiguous. Trimming cost V 4 bases and J 0 bases, with 6 bases left between them. From germline, CDR1 is SGHAT and CDR2 FQDESV (reference sequence). The CDR3 consists of 13 residues. CDR3 bases: TGTGCCAGCAGCTCCCTCCTGAACACTGAAGCTTTCTTT. Its protein product is CASSSLLNTEAFF.

This clonotype was seen more than once but under ten times. The rearrangement links TRBV7-9 to TRBJ2-5; no definite D call. V dropped 5 bases and J dropped 3 bases, with 4 bases sitting between them. This CDR3 spans 11 amino acids. Germline assignment: CDR1 SEHNR and CDR2 FQNEAQ (reference sequence). The CDR3 sequence is CASSIKETQYF. The CDR3, as DNA: TGTGCCAGCAGCATAAAAGAGACCCAGTACTTC.

The chain is built from TRBV14 and TRBJ2-2; D not resolved. V was pared by 5 bases and J by 7 bases, with 23 bases between. Germline CDR1 is SGHDN and CDR2 is FVKESK. CDR3 length equals 17 residues. In DNA, the CDR3 is TGTGCCAGCAGCAATCAGGCCGGGTTCAGAGGTGGCGGGGAGCTGTTTTTT. Translation: CASSNQAGFRGGGELFF.

The chain links TRBV20-1 to TRBJ2-3; D possibly matches TRBD1 or TRBD2 (5 bases each). V lost 5 bases, J lost 1 base, and 22 bases lay in between. CDR1 DFQATT and CDR2 SNEGSKA come from the germline V gene (reference sequence). The CDR3 length is 17 residues. Written as DNA, the CDR3 is TGCAGTGCTGCGCGAGCTCCGGGACGGCCAGGCACAGATACGCAGTATTTT. This gives the protein CSAARAPGRPGTDTQYF.

The rearrangement uses TRBV6-2 or TRBV6-3 and TRBJ1-1; 9 positions match TRBD1. CDR3 length: 16 residues. Germline loops: CDR1 MNHEY, CDR2 SVGEGT. After removal of 5 bases from V and 3 bases from J, the junction contained 10 bases not matched to a gene. CDR3 DNA: TGTGCCAGCAGTAAACAGGGGGCCGCATTCGACACTGAAGCTTTCTTT. The encoded protein is CASSKQGAAFDTEAFF.

The rearrangement links TRBV12-3 or TRBV12-4 to TRBJ2-3, with 9 bases fitting TRBD2. This CDR3 has 15 amino acids. V lost 4 bases and J lost 2; bases outside the gene matches: 4. CDR3 bases: TGTGCCAGCAGTTCGCGGGGGGGCCACACAGATACGCAGTATTTT. This translates into CASSSRGGHTDTQYF.